This entry concerns a single TCR beta chain. Germline V gives CDR1 SGHAT, CDR2 FQNNGV. The CDR3 has 15 amino acids. This specimen comes from a study of human CD8 memory T cell subsets. UMI-labeled 5' RACE generated the TCR beta libraries. TCRdb reprocessed the 5' RACE reads; each CDR3 protein has one entry and no DNA is given. The sample includes fewer than 20,000 distinct CDR3 sequences. The chain recombines TRBV11-2 with TRBJ2-5; TCRdb's D call of TRBD1 is untestable without DNA. The sequencing input was CD8+ T cells from PBMCs. The sequence came from a human donor in good health. The CDR3 is CASSPTGGEVETQYF. Together with reference TRBV11-2 and TRBJ2-5, the CDR3 gives the full variable domain: EAGVAQSPRYKIIEKRQSVAFWCNPISGHATLYWYQQILGQGPKLLIQFQNNGVVDDSQLPKDRFSAERLKGVDSTLKIQPAKLEDSAVYLCASSPTGGEVETQYFGPGTRLLVL.